The text below deals with one TCR beta chain. The source of the sample is a study of T cell changes during pregnancy in multiple sclerosis. Germline V gene lookup returns CDR1 LNHDA and CDR2 SQIVND (reference sequence). V trimming: 10 bases; J trimming: 0 bases; junction bases outside the gene matches: 11. The CDR3 sequence is 15 residues long. The table came from immunoSEQ multiplex PCR; TCRdb's copy has only in-frame clones and leaves some out. The sample has roughly 93,000 clones; around 94% are singletons. The sequence derives from a female donor with multiple sclerosis, enrolled in a pregnancy study. The sample consisted of peripheral blood, taken after pregnancy. The chain has TRBV19 and TRBJ2-7; 8 nucleotides agree with TRBD2. The CDR3 nucleotides are TGTGCCACCGAAGATACTAGCGGAACCTCCTACGAGCAGTACTTC. It encodes CATEDTSGTSYEQYF.